This T cell receptor beta chain was profiled in a study of blood T cell repertoires in COVID-19. Participants reported their clinical history, and cohort assignment relied on those reports. Contact with a PCR-confirmed or clinician-diagnosed COVID-19 case occurred within 2 weeks of entry. V dropped 4 bases and J dropped 2; count of bases not matched to a gene: 7. Germline V gene sequence: CDR1 SGDLS, CDR2 YYNGEE. The length of the CDR3 is 15 residues. In the authors' methods: Using reference gene primer amplification, nucleated cell counts were estimated. Assay: immunoSEQ multiplex PCR; the TCRdb copy retains only in-frame clones and omits some. The V and J calls and clone size come from that table; D and trimming were worked out from the DNA. The table includes about 280,000 clones, roughly 80% detected once.

Sequencing was carried out using PBMCs or T cells enriched from blood (not recorded which). The TCR originated in a man between 35 and 55 years old who had been exposed to COVID-19. This chain uses TRBV9 with TRBJ2-7, with TRBD2 identical over 9 bases. CDR3 nucleotide sequence: TGTGCCAGCAGCCAGGCTAGCGGGGCCGCCTACGAGCAGTACTTC. The encoded protein is CASSQASGAAYEQYF.